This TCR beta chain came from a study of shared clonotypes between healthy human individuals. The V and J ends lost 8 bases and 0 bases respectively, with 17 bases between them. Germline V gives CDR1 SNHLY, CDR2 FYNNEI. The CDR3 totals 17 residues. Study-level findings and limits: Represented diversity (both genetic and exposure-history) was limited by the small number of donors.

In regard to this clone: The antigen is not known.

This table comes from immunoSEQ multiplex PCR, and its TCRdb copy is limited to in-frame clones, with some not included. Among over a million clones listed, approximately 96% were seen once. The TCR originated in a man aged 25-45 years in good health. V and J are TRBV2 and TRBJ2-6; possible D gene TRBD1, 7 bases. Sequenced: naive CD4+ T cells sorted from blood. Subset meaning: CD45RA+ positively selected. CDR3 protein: CASGRTGLDSGANVLTF. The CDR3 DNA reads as TGTGCCAGCGGGAGGACAGGACTGGACTCTGGGGCCAACGTCCTGACTTTC.